The sample holds many counts of the clone carrying this TCR beta chain. The antigen remains undetermined. This entry comes from a study of T-cell memory formation after mild COVID-19. The overall study: TCR clusters mostly belonged to single donors.

The CDR3 contains 13 residues. CDR1 SQVTM and CDR2 ANQGSEA come from the germline V gene. V dropped 6 bases and J dropped 7 bases, with 16 bases sitting between them. Researchers used 5'RACE with constant-segment primers to make TCR alpha and TCR beta cDNA libraries that carry sample barcodes and UMIs. Using its own MiXCR run on the 5' RACE reads, TCRdb lists one record per CDR3 protein. The sample consists of a few hundred thousand distinct CDR3 sequences, around 21% of them appearing once. Overall study results and limits: Certain responding clones were present in pre-infection memory, suggesting participation of cross-reactive memory. Among contracting clones, CD4+ were mainly CM/EM and CD8+ enriched in EMRA.

J is TRBJ1-5 and V is TRBV29-1; D perhaps matches TRBD1 (6 bases). The receptor was isolated from an adult woman who had mild COVID-19 (a few samples of this study predate the infection). Cell type and time point are not known. Sequenced input: PBMCs or a T cell subset sorted from them (not recorded which). CDR3 amino acids: CSVTLGGWQPQHF. As DNA, the CDR3 is TGCAGCGTCACTCTGGGGGGCTGGCAGCCCCAGCATTTT.